This entry lists 13 T cell receptor beta chains sequenced from one sample in a study of Tregs in tolerant kidney transplant recipients. Repertoires were generated with immunoSEQ multiplex PCR, while TCRdb's copy carries only in-frame clones and drops some. In the table there are tens of thousands of clones, roughly nine tenths of which are singletons. Sequenced material: Tregs from blood. The origin of the receptors is a human donor in good health.

The gene calls are TRBV19 and TRBJ2-5, with D unclear. The germline V gene encodes CDR1 LNHDA and CDR2 SQIVND (reference sequence). The CDR3 has 14 amino acids. V dropped 6 bases and J dropped 3 bases, with 14 bases sitting between them. The CDR3: CASSTSSGEETQYF. The CDR3 DNA is TGTGCCAGTAGCACCTCGTCTGGAGAAGAGACCCAGTACTTC.

This chain connects TRBV2 to TRBJ1-2; D unresolved. Germline assignment: CDR1 SNHLY and CDR2 FYNNEI. The CDR3 length is 11 residues. V was cut by 2 bases and J by 4 bases, with 2 bases left in between. CDR3 in amino acids: CASSESYGYTF. The CDR3 bases are TGTGCCAGCAGTGAATCCTATGGCTACACCTTC.

The chain carries TRBV10-2 and TRBJ1-1; D is unresolved. The germline V gene encodes CDR1 WSHSY and CDR2 SAAADI. The CDR3 has 11 amino acids. The V end lost 5 bases, the J end lost 9 bases, and 10 bases lay between the germline ends. CDR3 bases: TGCGCCAGCAGTTACCTGGGTAAAGCTTTCTTT. Translation gives CASSYLGKAFF.

The genes are TRBV6-5 and TRBJ2-7; 8 positions match TRBD1. Germline CDR1 MNHEY, CDR2 SVGAGI. Trimming took 2 bases from V and 2 from J; bases not matched to a gene: 8. There are 16 residues in the CDR3. Here the CDR3 DNA reads TGTGCCAGCAGTTACGAGACAGGGGCCCCTACCTACGAGCAGTACTTC. It yields the protein CASSYETGAPTYEQYF.

This chain joins TRBV12-5 and TRBJ2-1; 7 nucleotides agree with TRBD1. This CDR3 is built from 14 residues. V was pared by 1 base and J by 5 bases, with 2 bases of the junction left unmatched. Germline CDR1 LGHNT, CDR2 FRNRAP. The CDR3 spells CASGLGGTDNEQFF. CDR3 DNA: TGTGCTAGTGGTTTGGGGGGGACAGACAATGAGCAGTTCTTC.

This rearrangement joins TRBV10-2 to TRBJ1-4; D gene unclear. The CDR3 loop spans 11 amino acids. With 6 bases removed from V and 5 bases from J, the gap between germline ends came to 4 bases. Germline V CDR1 and CDR2: WSHSY, SAAADI. The CDR3 bases are TGCGCCAGCAGGACGAATGAAAAACTGTTTTTT. Protein sequence: CASRTNEKLFF.

V is TRBV7-8 and J is TRBJ2-7; the D is unclear. V shed 5 bases and J shed 3 bases, with 11 bases lying between them. CDR3 length equals 13 residues. Germline assignment: CDR1 SGHVS and CDR2 FQNEAQ. The CDR3 DNA reads TGTGCCAGCAGCATTCTACCAGACTACGAGCAGTACTTC. It translates to CASSILPDYEQYF.

The chain employs TRBV2 and TRBJ2-7; a possible D gene is TRBD2 (6 bases). The V gene lost 1 base and the J gene lost 2 bases, with 12 bases spanning the gap. Per the germline V gene, CDR1 is SNHLY and CDR2 is FYNNEI. The CDR3 is 15 residues long. Here the CDR3 reads CASSEGGGAAYEQYF. The CDR3 bases are TGTGCCAGCAGTGAAGGAGGCGGGGCAGCCTACGAGCAGTACTTC.

This clone was observed a few times. J is TRBJ2-2 and V is TRBV2, with a weak D call TRBD1 (5 bases). The germline gives CDR1 SNHLY, CDR2 FYNNEI. This CDR3 contains 16 residues. The V end was cut by 1 base, the J end by 2 bases, with 11 bases between. The CDR3 region is CASSEEMDTNTGELFF. CDR3 in DNA: TGTGCCAGCAGTGAAGAGATGGACACTAACACCGGGGAGCTGTTTTTT.

This clone was detected only once. V is TRBV30 and J is TRBJ2-5, with D tentatively TRBD2 (6 bases). Germline V gene data show CDR1 as GTSNPN and CDR2 as SVGIG (reference sequence). The CDR3 is 17 amino acids. Deletions cut 2 bases from V and 6 bases from J, with 25 bases between. The CDR3 loop reads CAWSPRAAGAGQQTQYF. The CDR3 region has the DNA TGTGCCTGGAGTCCGCGGGCCGCGGGCGCGGGGCAACAGACCCAGTACTTC.

The chain has TRBV30 and TRBJ2-5; 8 nucleotides align to TRBD2. Germline V gene data show CDR1 as GTSNPN and CDR2 as SVGIG (reference sequence). Trimming removed 6 bases from V and 5 bases from J; junction bases left unmatched: 11. This CDR3 has 14 amino acids. The CDR3 DNA reads as TGTGCCTGTCGTCCGGGACTAGTCGGCGAGACCCAGTACTTC. Translating it yields CACRPGLVGETQYF.

The rearrangement uses TRBV29-1 and TRBJ2-5, with 7 nucleotides matching TRBD1. J gave up 2 bases and V 3 bases, and 0 bases lay outside the gene matches. Germline V CDR1 and CDR2: SQVTM, ANQGSEA. The CDR3 sequence is 12 residues long. CDR3 in amino acids: CSVDRGQETQYF. CDR3 sequence (DNA): TGCAGCGTTGACAGGGGGCAAGAGACCCAGTACTTC.

This chain uses TRBV19 with TRBJ1-2; no definite D call. V was cut by 8 bases and J by 7 bases, with 17 bases left in between. CDR3 length equals 13 residues. Per the germline V gene, CDR1 is LNHDA and CDR2 is SQIVND (reference sequence). The CDR3 here is CASRSVAAPGYTF. The CDR3 nucleotides are TGTGCCAGTCGCTCGGTGGCAGCTCCTGGCTACACCTTC.